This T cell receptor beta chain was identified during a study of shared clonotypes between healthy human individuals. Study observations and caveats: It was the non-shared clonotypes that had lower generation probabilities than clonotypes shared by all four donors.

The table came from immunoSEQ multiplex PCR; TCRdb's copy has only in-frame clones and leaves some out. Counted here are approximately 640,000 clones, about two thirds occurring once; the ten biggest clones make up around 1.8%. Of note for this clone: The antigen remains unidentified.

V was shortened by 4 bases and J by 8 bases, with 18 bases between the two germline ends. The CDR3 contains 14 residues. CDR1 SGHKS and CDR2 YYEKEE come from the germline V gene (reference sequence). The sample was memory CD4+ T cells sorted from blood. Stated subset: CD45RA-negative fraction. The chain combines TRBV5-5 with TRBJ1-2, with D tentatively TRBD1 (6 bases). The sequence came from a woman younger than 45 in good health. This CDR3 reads CASSLWGATRGYTF. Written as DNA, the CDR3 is TGTGCCAGCAGCCTCTGGGGGGCGACACGAGGCTACACCTTC.